This TCR beta chain was sequenced during a study of shared T cell receptors in the human thymus. The protocol was immunoSEQ multiplex PCR, while the TCRdb copy is restricted to in-frame clones and leaves out a portion. This sample has about 660,000 clones, with roughly 90% found just once. These data were likewise used in another study, on human thymus T cells. That study reports: The people who donated were healthy Finnish babies having corrective surgery for congenital heart defects. Resections that were taken during corrective heart surgery supplied the thymus tissue. Thymic and blood repertoires appeared to carry a bias in their V and J gene usage. Related reports documented highly overlapping thymic repertoires among unrelated individuals.

The sample taken for sequencing was thymocytes. The origin of this receptor is a boy less than two years old with a congenital heart defect.

CDR3 sequence: CASSQEVKRPGGSLHQPQHF. The DNA of the CDR3 is TGCGCCAGCAGCCAAGAGGTGAAGAGGCCTGGGGGGAGCCTACATCAGCCCCAGCATTTT. J is TRBJ1-5 and V is TRBV4-3; the D gene is possibly TRBD1 (5 bases). The CDR3 has 20 residues. Trimming took off 0 bases at V and 5 bases at J, with 26 bases between the two ends. Germline loops: CDR1 LGHNA, CDR2 YSLEER.